This record covers a single TCR beta chain. These data belong to a study of blood T cell repertoires in COVID-19. Across the whole study: Acute and convalescent COVID-19 specimens originated in the United States, Italy and Spain. T cells, B-cell-depleted T cells, or PBMCs supplied cDNA or gDNA.

Germline V CDR1 and CDR2: KGHDR, SFDVKD. J gave up 2 bases and V 4 bases, and 14 bases lay outside the gene matches. CDR3 length: 18 residues. Under the authors' procedure: For nucleated cells, counts were estimated from reference gene primer amplification. The protocol was immunoSEQ multiplex PCR, while the TCRdb copy is restricted to in-frame clones and leaves out a portion. Clone size and V and J calls were adopted from that table, with D and trimming inferred from the DNA. The table has around 86,000 clones, around 85% seen once; the top ten hold around 12%. The clonotype comes from a human donor in a cohort sampled during active COVID-19. This chain links TRBV24-1 with TRBJ2-3; 7 positions match TRBD2. Sequenced input: peripheral blood. CDR3 region: CATSDRLLALPNTDTQYF. CDR3 nucleotides: TGTGCCACCAGTGACCGCTTACTAGCGCTACCTAACACAGATACGCAGTATTTT.